This T cell receptor beta chain was recovered during a study of T cells in pancreatic ductal adenocarcinoma. Surgery without prior neoadjuvant therapy was the treatment of the selected pancreatic ductal adenocarcinoma patients. Study observations and caveats: Enrichment of CD45RO+ effector over naive T cells in tumors may bias clonality. The resected cohort was biased toward the minority with early-stage disease. No significant tumor-blood clonality difference; means were about 0.11 and 0.072. Tumor samples had fewer productive templates and roughly 8-fold fewer unique clonotypes than blood.

For this clone: What it recognizes is unknown.

V trimming: 0 bases; J trimming: 7 bases; junction bases outside the gene matches: 4. This CDR3 spans 14 amino acids. Germline V gene data show CDR1 as SGHTA and CDR2 as FQGNSA. Using immunoSEQ multiplex PCR, the repertoire was profiled, and TCRdb retains in-frame clones only, with some absent. The sample has thousands of clones, over 65% seen once. Source material: pancreatic tumor tissue. This TCR was sampled from a human donor with pancreatic ductal adenocarcinoma. The V gene is TRBV7-2, the J gene TRBJ2-7; 9 nucleotides match TRBD2. The CDR3: CASSLAAGGWEQYF. The CDR3 nucleotides are TGTGCCAGCAGCTTAGCAGCGGGGGGTTGGGAGCAGTACTTC. Looking up the rest from reference TRBV7-2 and TRBJ2-7 gives the full variable domain: GAGVSQSPSNKVTEKGKDVELRCDPISGHTALYWYRQSLGQGLEFLIYFQGNSAPDKSGLPSDRFSAERTGGSVSTLTIQRTQQEDSAVYLCASSLAAGGWEQYFGPGTRLTVT.